This T cell receptor (beta chain) was retrieved from a study of identical twins. Study-wide results and caveats: For monozygotic twins, models underestimated out-of-frame TCR alpha sharing.

This clonotype was counted a few times. As yet, its antigen is unknown. MiXCR, applied by TCRdb to the 5' RACE reads, yields one record per CDR3 protein. This table holds about 520,000 distinct CDR3 sequences, less than 25% found once. The V end lost 6 bases, the J end lost 9 bases, and 17 bases lay between the germline ends. The CDR3 loop spans 14 amino acids. In germline, CDR1 is KGHDR, CDR2 SFDVKD. The sample was also reused in another study, on T cells expressing NK-cell markers. That source adds: Among the eight sequenced donors, seven tested HCMV-seropositive and one tested seronegative. The CD3+CD56-NKG2C+ fraction of a handful of donors was also led by these clonotypes.

The sample comprised CD4+ T cells sorted from blood. The chain employs TRBV24-1 and TRBJ2-1; D unresolved. The sequence was collected from a woman aged 18-29 years in good health. This CDR3 reads CATSLSAVAPEQFF. The CDR3 DNA is TGTGCCACCAGTCTTTCCGCCGTCGCTCCTGAGCAGTTCTTC.